This TCR beta chain was sequenced for a study of CD8+ T cells in alopecia areata. Researchers gathered lesional scalp punch biopsies and peripheral blood from patients with alopecia areata. The CDR3 extends over 15 amino acids. V was clipped by 6 bases and J by 5 bases; unmatched bases: 11. The germline V gene encodes CDR1 LGHNT and CDR2 FRNRAP. This clone has just a few counts. Sequencing templates came from extracted RNA that was reverse transcribed into cDNA. Assay used: immunoSEQ multiplex PCR; TCRdb lists only in-frame clones, some missing. The sample carries under 15,000 clones, more than 55% recorded once.

The sequenced sample was skin. This clonotype was sampled from a human donor with alopecia areata. V gene TRBV12-5 combines with J gene TRBJ2-5, with 8 bases lining up with TRBD1. The chain's CDR3 is CASGRGGQGGETQYF. In nucleotides, the CDR3 is TGTGCTAGTGGCCGAGGAGGACAGGGTGGGGAGACCCAGTACTTC.